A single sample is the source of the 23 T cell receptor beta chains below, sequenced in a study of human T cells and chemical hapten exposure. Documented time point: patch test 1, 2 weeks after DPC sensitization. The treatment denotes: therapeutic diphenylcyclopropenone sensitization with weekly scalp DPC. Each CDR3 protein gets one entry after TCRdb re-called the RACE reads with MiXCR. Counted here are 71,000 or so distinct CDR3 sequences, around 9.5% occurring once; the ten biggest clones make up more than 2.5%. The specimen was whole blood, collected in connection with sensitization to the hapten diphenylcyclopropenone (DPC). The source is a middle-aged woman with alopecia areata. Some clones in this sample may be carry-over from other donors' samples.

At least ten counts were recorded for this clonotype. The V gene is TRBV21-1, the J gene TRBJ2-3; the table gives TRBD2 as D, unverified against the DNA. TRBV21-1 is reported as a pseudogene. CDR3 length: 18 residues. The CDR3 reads CASSKALAGGPCTDTQYF. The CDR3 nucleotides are TGTGCCAGCAGCAAAGCACTAGCGGGGGGGCCGTGCACAGATACGCAGTATTTT.

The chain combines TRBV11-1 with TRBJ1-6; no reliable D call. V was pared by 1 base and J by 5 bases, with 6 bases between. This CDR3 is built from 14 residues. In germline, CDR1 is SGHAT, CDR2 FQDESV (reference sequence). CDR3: CASSLDSHNSPLHF. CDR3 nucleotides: TGTGCCAGCAGCTTAGACAGCCATAATTCACCCCTCCACTTT.

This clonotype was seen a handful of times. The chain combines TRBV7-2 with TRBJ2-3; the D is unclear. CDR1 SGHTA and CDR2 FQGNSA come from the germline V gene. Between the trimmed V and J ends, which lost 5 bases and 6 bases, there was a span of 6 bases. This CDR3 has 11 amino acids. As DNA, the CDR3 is TGTGCCAGCAGCCACAGCGATACGCAGTATTTT. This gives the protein CASSHSDTQYF.

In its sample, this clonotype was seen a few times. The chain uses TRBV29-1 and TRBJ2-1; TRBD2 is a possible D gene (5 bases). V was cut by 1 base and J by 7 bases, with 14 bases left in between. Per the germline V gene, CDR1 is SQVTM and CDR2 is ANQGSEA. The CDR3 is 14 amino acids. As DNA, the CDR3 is TGCAGCGTTGAAGGCCCGGAGGTTGGGAATGAGCAGTTCTTC. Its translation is CSVEGPEVGNEQFF.

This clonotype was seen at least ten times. The CDR3 protein is CASSSDRILYEQYF. CDR3 sequence (DNA): TGTGCCAGCAGCTCGGATAGAATCCTCTACGAGCAGTACTTC. The chain carries TRBV7-9 and TRBJ2-7; no reliable D call. This CDR3 contains 14 residues. Germline V gene lookup returns CDR1 SEHNR and CDR2 FQNEAQ (reference sequence). V shed 4 bases and J shed 3 bases, with 13 bases lying between them.

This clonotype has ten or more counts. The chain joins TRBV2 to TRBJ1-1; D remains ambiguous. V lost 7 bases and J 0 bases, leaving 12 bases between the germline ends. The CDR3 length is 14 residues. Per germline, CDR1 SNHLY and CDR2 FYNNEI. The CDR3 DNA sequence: TGTGCCAGCATACCCGGCACCATGAACACTGAAGCTTTCTTT. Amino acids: CASIPGTMNTEAFF.

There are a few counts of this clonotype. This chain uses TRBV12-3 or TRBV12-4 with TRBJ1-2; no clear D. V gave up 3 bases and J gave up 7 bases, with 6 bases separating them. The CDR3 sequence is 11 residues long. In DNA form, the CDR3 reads TGTGCCAGCAGTTTGGGCTTTGGCTACACCTTC. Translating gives CASSLGFGYTF.

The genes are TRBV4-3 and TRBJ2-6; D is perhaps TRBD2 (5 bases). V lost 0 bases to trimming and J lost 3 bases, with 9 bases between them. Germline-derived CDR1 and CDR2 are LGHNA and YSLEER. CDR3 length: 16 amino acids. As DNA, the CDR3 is TGCGCCAGCAGCCAAGATCCGGGATTTGGGGCCAACGTCCTGACTTTC. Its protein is CASSQDPGFGANVLTF.

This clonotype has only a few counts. CDR3 residues: CSANPSYTF. As DNA, the CDR3 is TGCAGTGCTAACCCCAGCTACACCTTC. This chain joins TRBV20-1 and TRBJ1-2; D uncertain. The CDR3 contains 9 residues. Germline assignment: CDR1 DFQATT and CDR2 SNEGSKA (reference sequence). Trimming removed 4 bases from V and 9 bases from J, with 6 bases in between.

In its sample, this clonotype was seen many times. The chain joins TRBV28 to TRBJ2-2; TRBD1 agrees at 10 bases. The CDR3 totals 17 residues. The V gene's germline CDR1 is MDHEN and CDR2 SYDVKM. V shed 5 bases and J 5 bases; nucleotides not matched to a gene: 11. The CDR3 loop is CASSPRSRTGGTGELFF. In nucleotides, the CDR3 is TGTGCCAGCAGTCCTCGCTCAAGGACAGGGGGGACCGGGGAGCTGTTTTTT.

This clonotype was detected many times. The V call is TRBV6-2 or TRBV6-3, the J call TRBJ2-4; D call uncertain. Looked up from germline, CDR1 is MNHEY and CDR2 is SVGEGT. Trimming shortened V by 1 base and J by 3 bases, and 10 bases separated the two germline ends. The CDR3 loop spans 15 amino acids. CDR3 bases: TGTGCCAGCAGTTACTTCGGATGGGGCAAAAACATTCAGTACTTC. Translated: CASSYFGWGKNIQYF.

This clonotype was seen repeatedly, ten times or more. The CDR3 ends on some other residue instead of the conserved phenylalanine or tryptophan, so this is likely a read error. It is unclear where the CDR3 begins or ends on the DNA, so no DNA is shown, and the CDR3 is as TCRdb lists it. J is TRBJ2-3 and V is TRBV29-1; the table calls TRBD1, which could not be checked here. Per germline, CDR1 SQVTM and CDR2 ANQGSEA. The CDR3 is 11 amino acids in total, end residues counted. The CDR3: CSVDMGVKGYL.

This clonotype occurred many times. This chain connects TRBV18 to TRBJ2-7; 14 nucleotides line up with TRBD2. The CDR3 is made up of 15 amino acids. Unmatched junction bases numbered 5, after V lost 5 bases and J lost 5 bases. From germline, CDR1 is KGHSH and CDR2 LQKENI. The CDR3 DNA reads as TGTGCCAGCTCATTTCGGACTAGCGGGGGGAACGAGCAGTACTTC. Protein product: CASSFRTSGGNEQYF.

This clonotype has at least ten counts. CDR3 amino acids: CASSRAQANEKLFF. The DNA for the CDR3 is TGTGCCAGCTCAAGGGCCCAGGCTAATGAAAAACTGTTTTTT. The chain has TRBV18 and TRBJ1-4; D remains unclear. Germline CDR1 reads KGHSH; CDR2 reads LQKENI. CDR3 length: 14 residues. Trimming removed 5 bases at V and 3 bases at J, with 10 bases between.

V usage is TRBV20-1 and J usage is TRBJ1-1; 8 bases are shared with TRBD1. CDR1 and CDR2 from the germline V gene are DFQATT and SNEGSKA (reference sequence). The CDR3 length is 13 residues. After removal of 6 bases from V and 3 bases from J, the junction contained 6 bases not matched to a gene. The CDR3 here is CSAYRGTDTEAFF. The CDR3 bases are TGCAGTGCGTACAGGGGGACGGACACTGAAGCTTTCTTT.

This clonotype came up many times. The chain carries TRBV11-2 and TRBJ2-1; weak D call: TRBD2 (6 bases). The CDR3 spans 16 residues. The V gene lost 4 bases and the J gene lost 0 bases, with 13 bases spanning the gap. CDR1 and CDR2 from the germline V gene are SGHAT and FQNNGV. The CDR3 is CASSSRDFFSYNEQFF. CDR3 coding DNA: TGTGCCAGCAGCTCCCGGGACTTCTTCTCCTACAATGAGCAGTTCTTC.

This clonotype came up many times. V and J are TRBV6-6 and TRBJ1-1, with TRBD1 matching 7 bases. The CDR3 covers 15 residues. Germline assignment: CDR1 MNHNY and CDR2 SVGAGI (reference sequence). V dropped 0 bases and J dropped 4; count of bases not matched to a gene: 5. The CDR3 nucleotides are TGTGCCAGCAGTTACTCACGACAGGGAAGCACTGAAGCTTTCTTT. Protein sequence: CASSYSRQGSTEAFF.

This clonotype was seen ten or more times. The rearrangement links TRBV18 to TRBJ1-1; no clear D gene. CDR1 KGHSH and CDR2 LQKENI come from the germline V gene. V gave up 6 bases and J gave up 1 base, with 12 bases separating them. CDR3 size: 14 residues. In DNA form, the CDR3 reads TGTGCCAGCTCCCTTTTACGAGAGAACACTGAAGCTTTCTTT. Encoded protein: CASSLLRENTEAFF.

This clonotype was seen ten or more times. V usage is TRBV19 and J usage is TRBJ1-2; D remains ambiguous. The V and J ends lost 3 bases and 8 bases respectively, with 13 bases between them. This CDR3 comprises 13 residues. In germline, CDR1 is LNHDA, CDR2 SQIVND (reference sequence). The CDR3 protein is CASSIQQLGGYTF. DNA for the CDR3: TGTGCCAGTAGTATCCAACAGCTGGGCGGCTACACCTTC.

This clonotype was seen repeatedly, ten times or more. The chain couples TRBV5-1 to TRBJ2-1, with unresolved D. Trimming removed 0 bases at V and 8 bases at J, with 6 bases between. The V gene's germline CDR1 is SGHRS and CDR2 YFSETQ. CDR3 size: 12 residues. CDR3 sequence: CASSLGGHEQFF. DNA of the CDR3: TGCGCCAGCAGCTTGGGTGGGCATGAGCAGTTCTTC.

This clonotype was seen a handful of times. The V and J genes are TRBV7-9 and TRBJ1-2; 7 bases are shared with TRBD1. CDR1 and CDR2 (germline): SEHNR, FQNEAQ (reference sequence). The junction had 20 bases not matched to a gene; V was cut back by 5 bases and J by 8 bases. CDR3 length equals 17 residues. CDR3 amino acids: CASSRVLTFDRETGYTF. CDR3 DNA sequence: TGTGCCAGCAGCAGAGTCCTTACCTTCGACAGGGAGACCGGCTACACCTTC.

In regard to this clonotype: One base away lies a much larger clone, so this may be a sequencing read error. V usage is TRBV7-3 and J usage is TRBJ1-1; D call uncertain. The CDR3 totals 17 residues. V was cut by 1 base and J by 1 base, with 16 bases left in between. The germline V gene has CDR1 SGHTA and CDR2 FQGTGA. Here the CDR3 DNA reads TGTGCCAGCAGCTTAATGCCCCTCAGAATGGGGAACACTGAAGCTTTCTTT. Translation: CASSLMPLRMGNTEAFF.

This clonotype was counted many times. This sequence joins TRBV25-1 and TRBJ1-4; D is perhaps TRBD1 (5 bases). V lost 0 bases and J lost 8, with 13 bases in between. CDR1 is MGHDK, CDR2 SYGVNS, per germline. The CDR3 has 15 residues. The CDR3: CASSEYTEGFEKLFF. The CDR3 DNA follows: TGTGCCAGCAGTGAATATACAGAGGGGTTCGAAAAACTGTTTTTT.